The source of this T cell receptor (beta chain) is a study of blood T cell repertoires in COVID-19 (dated by TCRdb to the early 2020s). For context, the study as a whole: The collaborator samples originated in the United States, Italy and Spain and spanned the acute and convalescent phases of COVID-19. The sample metadata nearly always contained a de-identified subject ID, COVID-19 status, age in years and sex. Deeply sampled blood TCRbeta repertoires from subjects exposed to, actively infected with, or recovered from COVID-19 were included in the dataset. A freely available public database, intended as a resource for researchers studying the immune response to SARS-CoV-2, is where the repertoires were released. Where available, HLA class I and class II types were obtained from metadata supplied by the sample provider rather than from assay-based typing. Samples came from the ongoing ImmuneRACE study (first 160 participants) plus 1,254 subjects from 6 global collaborators. The material from the prospective study consisted of cDNA or gDNA derived from T cells, B-cell-depleted T cells, or PBMCs.

TCRbeta CDR3 regions were amplified from genomic DNA by means of the immunoSEQ Assay, a bias-controlled multiplex PCR. The source study handled its data this way. Nucleated cell counts per sample were estimated from amplification of reference gene primers within the assay. Sequence reads were collapsed and filtered to measure the absolute abundance of every unique TCRbeta CDR3 rearrangement. For each sample, productive Simpson clonality was calculated by taking the square root of Simpson's diversity index across productive rearrangements. The clones in this table, taken by TCRdb from immuneACCESS, are in-frame only. Not every clone is retained; where verified, under half of the shortfall comes from an unresolved V gene, and the cause of the rest is unknown. Clonal size and the V and J genes are those of that table, whereas D and trimming came from the DNA. The table for this sample lists some 300,000 clones; approximately 89% of them were counted only once. The ten largest clones take up 9.5% of the sample.

Via the germline V gene, CDR1 is KGHDR and CDR2 SFDVKD. From its cysteine to its phenylalanine, the CDR3 spans 16 amino acids. Left in the record is the CDR3 DNA by itself, 48 bases read in frame from the first base. After removal of 2 bases from V and 7 bases from J, the junction retains 8 bases not matched to a gene. As to this clone: What this receptor recognizes is not known. No base quality information exists; no much larger clone differs at one position.

Participants in the prospective study were enrolled through a virtual design, were aged 18 to 89 years, and lived in roughly 25 United States geographic areas. To assign participants to cohorts, the prospective study relied on clinical history that participants themselves reported in a screening survey and a study questionnaire. Recovered participants in ImmuneRACE Cohort 3 were defined by two consecutive negative NP/OP PCR tests, clearance by a healthcare professional, or resolution of symptoms. Mobile phlebotomists in the prospective study collected whole blood, serum and a nasopharyngeal or oropharyngeal swab from every participant. Prospective study participants could optionally give additional blood draws and questionnaires over an approximately two-month period. Before DNA extraction, blood samples from the prospective study were shipped at room temperature or frozen. Findings and caveats that apply to the study as a whole: The amount of clinical and demographic metadata varied by source and participant and was provided uncurated.

The clonotype originates from a middle-aged woman who had recovered from COVID-19. This sequence uses TRBV24-1 and TRBJ1-4; TRBD1 fits 8 bases in the junction. Specimen: PBMCs or T cells enriched from blood (not recorded which). Here is the DNA: TGTGCCACCAGTGATTCGAGGACAGGGAAGACTGAAAAACTGTTTTTT. The resulting protein is CATSDSRTGKTEKLFF.